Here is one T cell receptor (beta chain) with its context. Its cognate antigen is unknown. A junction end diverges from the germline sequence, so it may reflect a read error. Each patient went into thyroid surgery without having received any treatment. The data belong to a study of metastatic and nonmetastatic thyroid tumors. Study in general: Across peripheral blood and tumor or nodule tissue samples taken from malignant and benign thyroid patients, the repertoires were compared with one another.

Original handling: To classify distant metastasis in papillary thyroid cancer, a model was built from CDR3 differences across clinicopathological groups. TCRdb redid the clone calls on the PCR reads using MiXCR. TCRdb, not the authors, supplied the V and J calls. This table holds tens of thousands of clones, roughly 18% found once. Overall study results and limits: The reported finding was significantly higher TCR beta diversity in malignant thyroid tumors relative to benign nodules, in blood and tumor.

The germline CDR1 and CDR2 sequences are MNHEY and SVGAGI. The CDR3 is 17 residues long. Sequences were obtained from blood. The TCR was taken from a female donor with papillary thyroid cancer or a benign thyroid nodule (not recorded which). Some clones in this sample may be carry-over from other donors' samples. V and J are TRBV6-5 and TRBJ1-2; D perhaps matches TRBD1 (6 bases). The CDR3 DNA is TGTGCCATCAGTTACTCGGAGGGGGGCGGGACTAACTATGGCTACACCTTC. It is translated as CAISYSEGGGTNYGYTF.